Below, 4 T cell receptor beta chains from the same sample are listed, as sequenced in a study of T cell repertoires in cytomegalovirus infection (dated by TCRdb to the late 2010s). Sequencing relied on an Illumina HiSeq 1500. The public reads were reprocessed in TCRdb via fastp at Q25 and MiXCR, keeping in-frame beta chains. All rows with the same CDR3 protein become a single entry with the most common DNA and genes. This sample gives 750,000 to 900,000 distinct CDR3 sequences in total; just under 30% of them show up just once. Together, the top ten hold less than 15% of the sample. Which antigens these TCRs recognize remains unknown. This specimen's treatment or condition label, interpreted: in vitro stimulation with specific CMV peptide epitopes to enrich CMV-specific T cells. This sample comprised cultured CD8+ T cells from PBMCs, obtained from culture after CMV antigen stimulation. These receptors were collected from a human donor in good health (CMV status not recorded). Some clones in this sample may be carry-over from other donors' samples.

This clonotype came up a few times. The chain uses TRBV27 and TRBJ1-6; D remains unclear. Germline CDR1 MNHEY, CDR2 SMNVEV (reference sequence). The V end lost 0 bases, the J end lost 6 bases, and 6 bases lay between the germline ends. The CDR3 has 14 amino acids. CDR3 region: CASSLSISNSPLHF. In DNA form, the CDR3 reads TGTGCCAGCAGTTTATCGATCAGTAATTCACCCCTCCACTTT.

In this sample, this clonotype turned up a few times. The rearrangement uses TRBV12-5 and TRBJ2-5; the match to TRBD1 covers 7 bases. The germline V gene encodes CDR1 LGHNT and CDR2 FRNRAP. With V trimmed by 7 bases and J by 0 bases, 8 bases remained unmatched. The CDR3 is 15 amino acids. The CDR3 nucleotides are TGTGCTAGTGATCCGGGACAGAGCAACCAAGAGACCCAGTACTTC. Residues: CASDPGQSNQETQYF.

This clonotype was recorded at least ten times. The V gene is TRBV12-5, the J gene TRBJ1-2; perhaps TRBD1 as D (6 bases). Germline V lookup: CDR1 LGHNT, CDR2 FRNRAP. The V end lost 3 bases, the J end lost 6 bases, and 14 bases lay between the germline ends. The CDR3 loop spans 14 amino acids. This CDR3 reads CASGFTPGENGYTF. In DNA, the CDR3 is TGTGCTAGTGGTTTTACCCCAGGGGAAAATGGCTACACCTTC.

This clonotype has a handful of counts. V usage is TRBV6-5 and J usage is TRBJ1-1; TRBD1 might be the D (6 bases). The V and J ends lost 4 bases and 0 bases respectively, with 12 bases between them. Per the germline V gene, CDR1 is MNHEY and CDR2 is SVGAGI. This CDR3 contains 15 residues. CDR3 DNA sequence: TGTGCCAGCAGTTGGTTCGGGGGCATGAACACTGAAGCTTTCTTT. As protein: CASSWFGGMNTEAFF.